The T cell receptor beta chain described here comes from a study of blood T cell repertoires in COVID-19. Overall study context: Collection of acute and convalescent COVID-19 samples took place in the United States, Italy and Spain. Sources were T cells, B-cell-depleted T cells, or PBMCs; the material itself was cDNA or gDNA.

The length of the CDR3 is 14 residues. Trimming removed 0 bases from V and 2 bases from J, with 7 bases in between. Germline CDR1 is SEHNR and CDR2 is FQNEAQ (reference sequence). A note on this clone: At the DNA level, this CDR3 is encoded by other sequences in the same sample as well.

The repertoire was sequenced with immunoSEQ multiplex PCR; TCRdb's copy has only in-frame clones and lacks some. The sample carries 450,000 to 500,000 clones, roughly 88% recorded once. This receptor was taken from a human donor in a cohort sampled during active COVID-19. The chain couples TRBV7-9 to TRBJ1-1, with TRBD1 as a possible D gene (6 bases). Sequencing was performed on peripheral blood. DNA of the CDR3: TGTGCCAGCAGCTTAGCGACAGGAAACACTGAAGCTTTCTTT. Translating gives CASSLATGNTEAFF. Drawing the rest from reference TRBV7-9 and TRBJ1-1, the complete variable domain is DTGVSQNPRHKITKRGQNVTFRCDPISEHNRLYWYRQTLGQGPEFLTYFQNEAQLEKSRLLSDRFSAERPKGSFSTLEIQRTEQGDSAMYLCASSLATGNTEAFFGQGTRLTVV.